This passage covers 30 T cell receptor beta chains from one sample sequenced in a study of CD8 T cells in ankylosing spondylitis (dated by TCRdb to between 2016 and 2019). General study outcomes and caveats: Blood from ankylosing spondylitis patients appeared to be characterized by a TCR beta motif made up of eight highly homologous amino acid variants.

What these receptors recognize is not known. Libraries were made using 5' RACE. Sequencing relied on an Illumina HiSeq 2500. TCRdb cleaned the public reads at Q25 with fastp, built clones with MiXCR and kept in-frame beta chains. Records with the same CDR3 protein are collapsed into one entry carrying the most frequent genes and DNA. This sample holds 130,000 or so distinct CDR3 sequences; about a sixth were observed only once. Roughly a third of the sample rests with the top ten. The material sequenced was blood, either unsorted or a sorted T cell fraction (not recorded which). These receptors all come from a male donor with ankylosing spondylitis.

V gene TRBV28 combines with J gene TRBJ1-1; D remains ambiguous. The V gene lost 5 bases and the J gene lost 4 bases, with 5 bases spanning the gap. The germline gives CDR1 MDHEN, CDR2 SYDVKM. The CDR3 has 11 amino acids. The CDR3 sequence: CASSPTTEAFF. CDR3 nucleotides: TGTGCCAGCAGTCCCACCACTGAAGCTTTCTTT.

This clonotype was observed a few times. The DNA of the CDR3 is TGCGCCAGCAGCTTGAAGTTTCCCTACGAGCAGTACTTC. Amino acid sequence: CASSLKFPYEQYF. V gene TRBV5-1 combines with J gene TRBJ2-7; unclear D gene. Between the trimmed V and J ends, which lost 1 base and 2 bases, there was a span of 7 bases. CDR1 and CDR2 from the germline V gene are SGHRS and YFSETQ. The CDR3 is 13 amino acids.

The table lists this clonotype with a few counts. DNA of the CDR3: TGCGCCAGCAGCCCGGGACAGCGACCTGAAGCTTTCTTT. This codes for CASSPGQRPEAFF. The chain is built from TRBV5-1 and TRBJ1-1; 7 bases map to TRBD1. V gave up 4 bases and J gave up 6 bases; unmatched junction bases: 6. Germline-derived CDR1 and CDR2 are SGHRS and YFSETQ. There are 13 residues in the CDR3.

V and J are TRBV7-9 and TRBJ1-4, with unresolved D. The CDR3 loop spans 17 amino acids. Germline CDR1 reads SEHNR; CDR2 reads FQNEAQ (reference sequence). V dropped 5 bases and J dropped 4 bases, with 20 bases sitting between them. CDR3 amino acids: CASSPPEGRLGNEKLFF. As DNA, the CDR3 is TGTGCCAGCAGCCCACCCGAGGGCAGGCTGGGTAATGAAAAACTGTTTTTT.

This clonotype has a handful of counts. The chain employs TRBV4-1 and TRBJ2-1, with a tentative D call TRBD1 (6 bases). The CDR3 sequence is 15 residues long. V dropped 1 base and J dropped 2 bases, with 9 bases sitting between them. In germline, CDR1 is MGHRA, CDR2 YSYEKL. CDR3 nucleotides: TGCGCCAGCAGCCAAGTTGGGGGCCCCTACAATGAGCAGTTCTTC. Translating it yields CASSQVGGPYNEQFF.

V is TRBV19 and J is TRBJ2-1, with D possibly being TRBD2 (6 bases). Germline V gives CDR1 LNHDA, CDR2 SQIVND (reference sequence). The CDR3 spans 16 residues. V was pared by 6 bases and J by 0 bases, with 15 bases between. The DNA of the CDR3 is TGTGCCAGTAGGCCTTCAGACGGGGGCTCCTACAATGAGCAGTTCTTC. Translating gives CASRPSDGGSYNEQFF.

This clonotype came up a few times. The gene calls are TRBV28 and TRBJ2-7; TRBD2 is a possible D gene (6 bases). Germline V gene lookup returns CDR1 MDHEN and CDR2 SYDVKM. The V and J ends lost 6 bases and 3 bases respectively, with 21 bases between them. This CDR3 contains 16 residues. CDR3 sequence reads: CASRSLNPGLRYEQYF. Here the CDR3 DNA reads TGTGCCAGCAGGTCTCTGAATCCGGGACTCCGCTACGAGCAGTACTTC.

The gene calls are TRBV6-5 and TRBJ1-6; D gene uncertain. CDR3 length equals 15 residues. Germline V CDR1 and CDR2: MNHEY, SVGAGI. The V gene lost 3 bases and the J gene lost 4 bases, with 10 bases spanning the gap. CDR3 DNA sequence: TGTGCCAGCAGTTATGACGGAGAATATAATTCACCCCTCCACTTT. As protein: CASSYDGEYNSPLHF.

The sample holds a few counts of this clonotype. The gene calls are TRBV12-3 or TRBV12-4 and TRBJ2-7, with D unclear. Deletions cut 8 bases from V and 9 bases from J, with 14 bases between. The CDR3 length is 11 residues. The CDR3, as DNA: TGTGCCAGCGGCTCGGTTTTCGGGCAGTACTTC. Protein product: CASGSVFGQYF.

This clonotype showed up just a few times. The chain links TRBV29-1 to TRBJ1-1; possibly TRBD1 for D (5 bases). V dropped 6 bases and J dropped 10 bases, with 21 bases sitting between them. Germline CDR1 reads SQVTM; CDR2 reads ANQGSEA. This CDR3 is built from 13 residues. The CDR3 nucleotides read TGCAGCGTCCCCGAACAGGTCGGCCCCGGAGCTTTCTTT. It is translated as CSVPEQVGPGAFF.

This sequence joins TRBV6-1 and TRBJ2-1, with 9 bases identical to TRBD1. Trimming removed 10 bases from V and 3 bases from J; junction bases left unmatched: 7. This CDR3 is 14 amino acids long. Germline V gene lookup returns CDR1 MNHNS and CDR2 SASEGT. DNA of the CDR3: TGTGCCACTAAAGACAGGGGGTACTACAATGAGCAGTTCTTC. It codes for CATKDRGYYNEQFF.

The table lists this clonotype with a few counts. This rearrangement joins TRBV9 to TRBJ2-6; 7 bases match TRBD1. J lost 0 bases, V lost 3 bases, and 3 bases had no gene match. Per germline, CDR1 SGDLS and CDR2 YYNGEE. The CDR3 has 16 residues. This chain's CDR3 is CASSADRFSGANVLTF. In nucleotides, the CDR3 is TGTGCCAGCAGCGCGGACAGGTTCTCTGGGGCCAACGTCCTGACTTTC.

This clonotype was observed at least ten times. This chain uses TRBV27 with TRBJ1-2; no clear D. The CDR3 runs to 13 residues. The germline V gene has CDR1 MNHEY and CDR2 SMNVEV (reference sequence). Trimming removed 2 bases at V and 5 bases at J, with 9 bases between. This CDR3 is CASSLNVGYGYTF. DNA for the CDR3: TGTGCCAGCAGTTTAAACGTAGGGTATGGCTACACCTTC.

The chain is built from TRBV28 and TRBJ2-3; D not resolved. Germline loops: CDR1 MDHEN, CDR2 SYDVKM. The CDR3 has 11 amino acids. Trimming pared 8 bases from V and 7 bases from J, leaving 10 bases between. The CDR3 bases are TGTGCCAGCTCTTTAAAAAATACGCAGTATTTT. Its protein is CASSLKNTQYF.

The gene calls are TRBV12-3 or TRBV12-4 and TRBJ2-5, with TRBD1 as a possible D gene (6 bases). The CDR3 is made up of 13 amino acids. The V gene lost 6 bases and the J gene lost 3 bases, with 11 bases spanning the gap. In DNA, the CDR3 is TGTGCCAGCAGCCGACAGGATGAAGAGACCCAGTACTTC. Encoded protein: CASSRQDEETQYF.

Only a few counts were recorded for this clonotype. The chain combines TRBV7-2 with TRBJ2-7; possibly TRBD1 or TRBD2 for D (6 bases each). The CDR3 runs to 15 residues. With 3 bases removed from V and 1 base from J, the gap between germline ends came to 13 bases. Germline CDR1 SGHTA, CDR2 FQGNSA. CDR3: CASSLGGGQSYEQYF. Written as DNA, the CDR3 is TGTGCCAGCAGCTTGGGGGGCGGCCAATCCTACGAGCAGTACTTC.

The J gene is TRBJ2-1, the V gene TRBV5-8; D is unclear. This CDR3 contains 14 residues. CDR1 and CDR2 (germline): SGHTS, YDEGEE. The V end was cut by 1 base, the J end by 4 bases, with 9 bases between. This chain's CDR3 is CASSLLTGYNEQFF. CDR3 bases: TGTGCCAGCAGCTTGCTAACCGGGTACAATGAGCAGTTCTTC.

Points on this clonotype: Mismatch with germline at one junction end may stem from a read error. The chain links TRBV7-7 to TRBJ2-3; D gene uncertain. CDR3 size: 14 residues. CDR1 SSHAT and CDR2 FNYEAQ come from the germline V gene (reference sequence). This CDR3 is CASSTHPGSDTQYF. CDR3 in DNA: TGTGCTAGCAGCACCCATCCCGGTTCAGATACGCAGTATTTT.

A few counts support this clonotype. The CDR3 bases are TGTGCCACCAGTGACTCCGGGACAGGGTTCGAGCAGTACTTC. Translation: CATSDSGTGFEQYF. J is TRBJ2-7 and V is TRBV24-1, with TRBD1 matching 9 bases. CDR1 is KGHDR, CDR2 SFDVKD, per germline. The CDR3 covers 14 residues. Trimming cost V 4 bases and J 6 bases; bases outside gene matches: 6.

J is TRBJ2-5 and V is TRBV27, with 13 positions matching TRBD2. Trimming took 3 bases from V and 2 from J; bases not matched to a gene: 0. The CDR3 is 15 amino acids. Germline V CDR1 and CDR2: MNHEY, SMNVEV (reference sequence). This CDR3 is CASSLTSGRQETQYF. As DNA, the CDR3 is TGTGCCAGCAGTTTGACTAGCGGGAGGCAAGAGACCCAGTACTTC.

J is TRBJ2-1 and V is TRBV21-1; the D call in the table, TRBD1, was not verified against the DNA. TRBV21-1 is a listed pseudogene. This CDR3 spans 18 amino acids. DNA of the CDR3: TGTGCCAGCAGCAAAGTCTGGGCCAACCCCTTCTCCTACAATGAGCAGTTCTTC. Amino acid sequence: CASSKVWANPFSYNEQFF.

This chain links TRBV28 with TRBJ1-1; D gene unclear. The V and J ends lost 3 bases and 11 bases respectively, with 22 bases between them. Germline lookup yields CDR1 MDHEN and CDR2 SYDVKM. CDR3 length: 15 amino acids. The CDR3 sequence is CASSLGLKGVKNAFF. CDR3 bases: TGTGCCAGCAGTTTGGGTCTAAAAGGTGTGAAAAATGCTTTCTTT.

The chain is built from TRBV7-9 and TRBJ1-1; no clear D gene. V was trimmed by 5 bases and J by 3 bases, leaving 10 bases between them. The CDR3 covers 13 residues. The germline CDR1 and CDR2 sequences are SEHNR and FQNEAQ (reference sequence). The DNA for the CDR3 is TGTGCCAGCAGCCCTTTGGGCGACACTGAAGCTTTCTTT. Translation: CASSPLGDTEAFF.

V gene TRBV28 combines with J gene TRBJ2-1, with TRBD2 identical over 11 bases. Germline CDR1 is MDHEN and CDR2 is SYDVKM. The V and J ends lost 0 bases and 2 bases, in that order; junction bases with no gene match: 0. The CDR3 has 16 amino acids. DNA of the CDR3: TGTGCCAGCAGTTTATGGACTAGCGGGACCTACAATGAGCAGTTCTTC. It specifies CASSLWTSGTYNEQFF.

The table lists this clonotype with a few counts. The CDR3 DNA reads as TGTGCCAGCAGACTACTAGCGGCGGAGACCCAGTACTTC. Its translation is CASRLLAAETQYF. The V gene is TRBV6-1, the J gene TRBJ2-5, with 8 bases matching TRBD2. The CDR3 has 13 residues. Germline loops: CDR1 MNHNS, CDR2 SASEGT. Unmatched junction bases numbered 5, after V lost 6 bases and J lost 5 bases.

This chain joins TRBV5-1 and TRBJ1-1; 7 nucleotides agree with TRBD1. Germline CDR1 SGHRS, CDR2 YFSETQ. The CDR3 length is 16 residues. V lost 4 bases, J lost 4 bases, and 13 bases stayed unmatched. The DNA of the CDR3 is TGCGCCAGCAGCCCCGACAGGGTTCGCCGCGGCACTGAAGCTTTCTTT. This codes for CASSPDRVRRGTEAFF.

This clonotype has only a few counts. The rearrangement links TRBV27 to TRBJ2-7; TRBD1 is a possible D gene (6 bases). Germline V gives CDR1 MNHEY, CDR2 SMNVEV (reference sequence). The CDR3 consists of 15 residues. V was clipped by 3 bases and J by 2 bases, with 14 bases between them. CDR3 nucleotides: TGTGCCAGCAGTTTTAGGGGGAAGGCCACCTACGAGCAGTACTTC. This sequence encodes CASSFRGKATYEQYF.

J is TRBJ2-1 and V is TRBV29-1; 9 bases align to TRBD1. Trimming at V came to 3 bases and at J to 3 bases, leaving 9 bases not matched to a gene. Germline loops: CDR1 SQVTM, CDR2 ANQGSEA. The CDR3 contains 16 residues. This chain's CDR3 is CSVEGARDRDYNEQFF. The CDR3 region has the DNA TGCAGCGTTGAGGGGGCGCGGGACAGGGACTACAATGAGCAGTTCTTC.

The chain carries TRBV24-1 and TRBJ1-4; D is possibly TRBD1 (6 bases). V lost 5 bases to trimming and J lost 8 bases, with 17 bases between them. Germline lookup yields CDR1 KGHDR and CDR2 SFDVKD. CDR3 length equals 15 residues. CDR3 nucleotide sequence: TGTGCCACCAGTGGGCCCACACAGGGATCCGAAAAACTGTTTTTT. Translation: CATSGPTQGSEKLFF.

This clonotype has more than one count but fewer than ten. V usage is TRBV7-9 and J usage is TRBJ2-1, with 8 bases aligning to TRBD2. The CDR3 totals 16 residues. CDR1 and CDR2 from the germline V gene are SEHNR and FQNEAQ (reference sequence). The J segment lost 8 bases and the V segment lost 7 bases, leaving 16 bases of the junction unmatched. CDR3 residues: CASIDSMSGRMDEQFF. The CDR3 bases are TGTGCCAGCATCGATTCGATGAGCGGGAGAATGGATGAGCAGTTCTTC.